This T cell receptor beta chain was recorded in a study of cytomegalovirus exposure and HLA in healthy donors. Whole-study findings and limits: A later analysis showed HLA-associated TCR beta chains outstripping equally common others in clonal expansion. For TCR beta chains, V- and J-gene trimming was later linked to a missense DCLRE1C variant. In an earlier analysis, productive rearrangement rates for most beta V segments clustered near 90% or 30%.

Germline values: CDR1 LGHNA, CDR2 YSLEER. The CDR3 length is 16 residues. V gave up 2 bases and J gave up 6 bases; unmatched junction bases: 7. Of note for this clone: Antigen specificity is unknown.

Samples came from healthy bone marrow donors. 13 Jbeta primers and 60 Vbeta primers were used for the PCR. The method was immunoSEQ multiplex PCR; TCRdb's version includes in-frame clones alone and lacks a portion of them. The data contain more than 80,000 clones, more than 55% of them singletons. The chain couples TRBV4-3 to TRBJ2-2; 9 bases agree with TRBD2. The clonotype was recovered from a human donor in good health. Sequencing was carried out using PBMCs. The DNA for the CDR3 is TGCGCCAGCAGCCAATTGGCGGGGGGGCTTGCCGGGGAGCTGTTTTTT. It translates to CASSQLAGGLAGELFF.